The table lists the clone carrying this T cell receptor beta chain with a few counts. The length of the CDR3 is 14 residues. Germline V CDR1 and CDR2: KGHSH, LQKENI. The germline V and J ends were trimmed by 2 bases and 8 bases, with 12 bases remaining between them. The sample is drawn from a study of blood T cell repertoires in COVID-19. Overall study context: Researchers got acute and convalescent COVID-19 samples from the United States, Italy and Spain. From T cells, B-cell-depleted T cells, or PBMCs came the material, which was cDNA or gDNA.

Profiled with immunoSEQ multiplex PCR; TCRdb holds only in-frame clones, not every one. The profile shows roughly 70,000 clones, 70% to 85% of them singletons. This chain joins TRBV18 and TRBJ2-2, with D perhaps matching TRBD2 (6 bases). The clonotype originates from a woman aged 55-75 years with acute or convalescent COVID-19. Sequencing was done on a sample of peripheral blood. The CDR3 DNA reads as TGTGCCAGCTCACCATCAGGAGGGAGTGGGGAGCTGTTTTTT. Its translation is CASSPSGGSGELFF.